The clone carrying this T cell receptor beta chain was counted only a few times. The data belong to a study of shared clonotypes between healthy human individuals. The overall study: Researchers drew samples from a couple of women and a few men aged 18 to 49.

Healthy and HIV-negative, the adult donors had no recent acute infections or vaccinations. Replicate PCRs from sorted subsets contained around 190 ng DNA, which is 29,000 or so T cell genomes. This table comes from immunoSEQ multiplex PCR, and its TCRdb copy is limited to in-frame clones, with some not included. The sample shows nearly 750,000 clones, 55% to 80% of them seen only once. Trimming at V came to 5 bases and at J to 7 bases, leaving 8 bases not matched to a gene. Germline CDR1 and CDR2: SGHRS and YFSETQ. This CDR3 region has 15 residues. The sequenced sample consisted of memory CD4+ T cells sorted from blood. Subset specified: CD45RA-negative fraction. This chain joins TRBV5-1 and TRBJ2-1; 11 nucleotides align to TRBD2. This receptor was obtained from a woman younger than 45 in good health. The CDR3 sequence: CASRTLAGAWNEQFF. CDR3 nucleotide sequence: TGCGCCAGCAGAACACTAGCGGGAGCTTGGAATGAGCAGTTCTTC.